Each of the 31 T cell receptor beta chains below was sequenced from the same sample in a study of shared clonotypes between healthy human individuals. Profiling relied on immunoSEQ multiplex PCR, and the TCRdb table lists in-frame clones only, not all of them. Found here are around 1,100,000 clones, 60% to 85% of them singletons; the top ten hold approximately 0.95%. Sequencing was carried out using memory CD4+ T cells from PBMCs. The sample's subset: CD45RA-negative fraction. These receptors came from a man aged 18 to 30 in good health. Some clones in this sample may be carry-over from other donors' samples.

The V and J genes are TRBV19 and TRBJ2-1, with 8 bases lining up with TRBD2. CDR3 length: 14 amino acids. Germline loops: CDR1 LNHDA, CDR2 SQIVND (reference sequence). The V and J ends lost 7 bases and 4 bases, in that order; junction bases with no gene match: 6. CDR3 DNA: TGTGCCAGTAAGAGCGGGAGTTTTTACAATGAGCAGTTCTTC. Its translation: CASKSGSFYNEQFF.

CDR3 nucleotide sequence: TGTGCCAGCAGTTACCGACATGGAAACACCATATATTTT. It codes for CASSYRHGNTIYF. V and J are TRBV6-5 and TRBJ1-3, with no clear D. Germline V gene sequence: CDR1 MNHEY, CDR2 SVGAGI. The V end was cut by 2 bases, the J end by 3 bases, with 5 bases between. The CDR3 extends over 13 amino acids.

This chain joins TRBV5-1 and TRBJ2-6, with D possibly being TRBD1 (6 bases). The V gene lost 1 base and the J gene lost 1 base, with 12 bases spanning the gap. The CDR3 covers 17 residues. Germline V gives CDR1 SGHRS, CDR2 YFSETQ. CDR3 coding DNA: TGCGCCAGCAGCTTGTGGGGGCCAAGGTCTGGGGCCAACGTCCTGACTTTC. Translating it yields CASSLWGPRSGANVLTF.

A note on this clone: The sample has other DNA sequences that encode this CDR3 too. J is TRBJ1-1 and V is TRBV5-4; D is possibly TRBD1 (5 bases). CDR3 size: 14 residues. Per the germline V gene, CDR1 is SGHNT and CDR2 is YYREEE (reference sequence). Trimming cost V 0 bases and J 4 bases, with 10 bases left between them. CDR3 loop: CASSLEQGGTEAFF. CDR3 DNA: TGTGCCAGCAGCTTGGAGCAGGGTGGCACTGAAGCTTTCTTT.

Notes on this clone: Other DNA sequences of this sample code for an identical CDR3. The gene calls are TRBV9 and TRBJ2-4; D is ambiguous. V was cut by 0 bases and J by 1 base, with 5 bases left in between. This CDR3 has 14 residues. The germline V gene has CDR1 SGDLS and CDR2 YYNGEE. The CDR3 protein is CASSVGGAKNIQYF. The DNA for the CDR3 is TGTGCCAGCAGCGTAGGGGGTGCCAAAAACATTCAGTACTTC.

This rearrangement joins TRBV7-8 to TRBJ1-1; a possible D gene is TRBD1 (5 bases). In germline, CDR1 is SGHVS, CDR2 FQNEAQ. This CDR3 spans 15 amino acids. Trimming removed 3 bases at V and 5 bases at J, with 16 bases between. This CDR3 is CASSLTGGSFTEAFF. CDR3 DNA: TGTGCCAGCAGCTTGACCGGGGGGTCCTTTACTGAAGCTTTCTTT.

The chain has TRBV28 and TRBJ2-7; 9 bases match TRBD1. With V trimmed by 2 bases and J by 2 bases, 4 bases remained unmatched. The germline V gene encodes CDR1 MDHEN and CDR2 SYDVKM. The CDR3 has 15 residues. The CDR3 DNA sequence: TGTGCCAGCAGTTTACTGGGACAGGGCGCCTACGAGCAGTACTTC. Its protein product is CASSLLGQGAYEQYF.

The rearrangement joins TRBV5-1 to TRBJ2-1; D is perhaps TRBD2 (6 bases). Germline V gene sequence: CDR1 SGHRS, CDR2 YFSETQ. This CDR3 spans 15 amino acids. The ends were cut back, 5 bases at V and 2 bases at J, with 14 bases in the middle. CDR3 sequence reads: CASRRGTSTYNEQFF. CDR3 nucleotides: TGCGCCAGCAGACGCGGGACGTCCACCTACAATGAGCAGTTCTTC.

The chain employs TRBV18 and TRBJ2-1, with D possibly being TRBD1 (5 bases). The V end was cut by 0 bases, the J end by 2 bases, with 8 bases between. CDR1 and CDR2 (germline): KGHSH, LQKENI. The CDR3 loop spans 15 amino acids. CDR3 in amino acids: CASSPPTVTYNEQFF. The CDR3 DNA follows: TGTGCCAGCTCACCACCGACAGTAACCTACAATGAGCAGTTCTTC.

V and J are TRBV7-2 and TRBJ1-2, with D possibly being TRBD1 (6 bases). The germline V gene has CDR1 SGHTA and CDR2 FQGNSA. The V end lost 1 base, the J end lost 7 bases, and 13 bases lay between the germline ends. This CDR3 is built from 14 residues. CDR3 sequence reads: CASSLGGAGLGYTF. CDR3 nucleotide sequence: TGTGCCAGCAGCTTAGGGGGGGCAGGGCTTGGCTACACCTTC.

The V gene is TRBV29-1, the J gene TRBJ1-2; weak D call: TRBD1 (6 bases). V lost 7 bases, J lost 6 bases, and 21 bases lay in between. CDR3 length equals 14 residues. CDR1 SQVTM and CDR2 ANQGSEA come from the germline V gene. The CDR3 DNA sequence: TGCAGCGCCGACCCGGACAGAGGGGGACATGGCTACACCTTC. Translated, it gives CSADPDRGGHGYTF.

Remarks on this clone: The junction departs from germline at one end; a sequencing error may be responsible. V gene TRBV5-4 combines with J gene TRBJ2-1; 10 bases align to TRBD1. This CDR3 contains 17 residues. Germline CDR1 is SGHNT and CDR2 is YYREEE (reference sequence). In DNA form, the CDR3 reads TGTGCCAGCAGCCGACAGGGGGCCGTAACTCTTTACAATGGGCAGTTCTTC. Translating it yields CASSRQGAVTLYNGQFF.

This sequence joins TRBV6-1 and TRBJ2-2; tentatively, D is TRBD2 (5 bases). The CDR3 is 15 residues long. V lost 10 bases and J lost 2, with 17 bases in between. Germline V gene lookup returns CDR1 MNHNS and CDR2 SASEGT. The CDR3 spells CATIPMAGNTGELFF. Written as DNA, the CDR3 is TGTGCCACCATACCAATGGCGGGTAACACCGGGGAGCTGTTTTTT.

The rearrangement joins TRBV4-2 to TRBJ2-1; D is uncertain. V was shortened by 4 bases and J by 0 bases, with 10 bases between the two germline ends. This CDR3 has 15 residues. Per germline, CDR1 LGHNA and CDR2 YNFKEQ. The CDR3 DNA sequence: TGTGCCAGCAGCCGCCCGCACAGCTCCTACAATGAGCAGTTCTTC. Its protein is CASSRPHSSYNEQFF.

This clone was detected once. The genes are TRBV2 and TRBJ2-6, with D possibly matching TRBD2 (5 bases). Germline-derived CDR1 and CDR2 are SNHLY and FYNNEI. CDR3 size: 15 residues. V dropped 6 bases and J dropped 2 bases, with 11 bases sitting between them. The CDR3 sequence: CASRDFGAGANVLTF. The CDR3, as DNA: TGTGCCAGCAGGGATTTCGGGGCTGGGGCCAACGTCCTGACTTTC.

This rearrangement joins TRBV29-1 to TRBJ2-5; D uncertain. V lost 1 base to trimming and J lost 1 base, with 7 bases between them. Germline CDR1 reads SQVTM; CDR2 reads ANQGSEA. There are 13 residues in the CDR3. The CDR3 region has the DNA TGCAGCGTTGAAGGACTCAGCCAAGAGACCCAGTACTTC. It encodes CSVEGLSQETQYF.

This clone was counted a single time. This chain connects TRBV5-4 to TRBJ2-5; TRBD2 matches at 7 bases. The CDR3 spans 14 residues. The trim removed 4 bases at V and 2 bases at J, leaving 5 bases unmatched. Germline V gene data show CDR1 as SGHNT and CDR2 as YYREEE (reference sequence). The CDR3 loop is CASSPVGGQETQYF. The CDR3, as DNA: TGTGCCAGCAGCCCAGTCGGGGGGCAAGAGACCCAGTACTTC.

DNA for the CDR3: TGTGCCAGCAGTTTTCTTGGGCGTGGGTTCTCTGGAAACACCATATATTTT. Translating gives CASSFLGRGFSGNTIYF. V is TRBV28 and J is TRBJ1-3; D gene ambiguous. Germline assignment: CDR1 MDHEN and CDR2 SYDVKM. The CDR3 is made up of 17 amino acids. Trimming pared 3 bases from V and 0 bases from J, leaving 15 bases between.

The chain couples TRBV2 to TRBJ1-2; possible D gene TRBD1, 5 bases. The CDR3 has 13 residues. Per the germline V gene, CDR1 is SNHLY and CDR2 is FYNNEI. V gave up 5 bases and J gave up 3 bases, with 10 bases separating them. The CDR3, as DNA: TGTGCCAGCAGTTGGGACGGACACTATGGCTACACCTTC. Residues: CASSWDGHYGYTF.

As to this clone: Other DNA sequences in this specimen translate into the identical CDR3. This CDR3 is CSARPADTQYF. DNA for the CDR3: TGCAGTGCTAGACCGGCGGATACGCAGTATTTT. V and J are TRBV20-1 and TRBJ2-3; D not resolved. The length of the CDR3 is 11 residues. From germline, CDR1 is DFQATT and CDR2 SNEGSKA (reference sequence). Trimming pared 2 bases from V and 6 bases from J, leaving 6 bases between.

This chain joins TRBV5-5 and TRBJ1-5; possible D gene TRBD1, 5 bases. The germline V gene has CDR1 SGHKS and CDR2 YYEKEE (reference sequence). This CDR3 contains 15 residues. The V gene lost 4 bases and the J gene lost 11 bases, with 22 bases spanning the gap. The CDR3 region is CASSPEPGGRASQHF. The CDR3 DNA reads TGTGCCAGCAGCCCAGAGCCCGGGGGTCGCGCGTCCCAGCATTTT.

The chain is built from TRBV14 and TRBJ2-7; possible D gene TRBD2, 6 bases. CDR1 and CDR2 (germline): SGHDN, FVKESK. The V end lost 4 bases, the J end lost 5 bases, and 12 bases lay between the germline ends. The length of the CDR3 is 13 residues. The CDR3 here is CASSRNLANEQYF. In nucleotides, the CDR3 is TGTGCCAGCAGCCGAAACCTAGCGAACGAGCAGTACTTC.

The CDR3 DNA reads TGTGCCAGCAGCCAAGAAAAGGGTTCAGGGAGCGACGGCTACGAGCAGTACTTC. Amino acid sequence: CASSQEKGSGSDGYEQYF. The chain couples TRBV4-2 to TRBJ2-7, with D tentatively TRBD1 or TRBD2 (5 bases each). This CDR3 spans 18 amino acids. Trimming cost V 0 bases and J 3 bases, with 21 bases left between them. Germline V gene lookup returns CDR1 LGHNA and CDR2 YNFKEQ.

The CDR3: CASSQDRSSYNEQFF. The DNA of the CDR3 is TGCGCCAGCAGCCAAGACAGGAGCTCCTACAATGAGCAGTTCTTC. The J gene is TRBJ2-1, the V gene TRBV4-1; D remains unclear. Trimming cost V 0 bases and J 0 bases, with 6 bases left between them. In germline, CDR1 is MGHRA, CDR2 YSYEKL. CDR3 length: 15 residues.

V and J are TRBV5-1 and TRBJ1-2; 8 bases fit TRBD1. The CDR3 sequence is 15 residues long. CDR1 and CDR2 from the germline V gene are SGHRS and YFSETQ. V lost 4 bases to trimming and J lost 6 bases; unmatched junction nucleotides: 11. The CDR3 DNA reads TGCGCCAGCAGCCGGGCCGGGACAGGTCTCGATGGCTACACCTTC. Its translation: CASSRAGTGLDGYTF.

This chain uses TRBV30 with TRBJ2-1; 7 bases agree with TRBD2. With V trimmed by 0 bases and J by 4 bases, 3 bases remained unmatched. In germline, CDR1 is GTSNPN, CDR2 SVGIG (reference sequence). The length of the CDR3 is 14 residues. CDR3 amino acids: CAWSVGGVYNEQFF. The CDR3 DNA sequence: TGTGCCTGGAGTGTGGGAGGGGTATACAATGAGCAGTTCTTC.

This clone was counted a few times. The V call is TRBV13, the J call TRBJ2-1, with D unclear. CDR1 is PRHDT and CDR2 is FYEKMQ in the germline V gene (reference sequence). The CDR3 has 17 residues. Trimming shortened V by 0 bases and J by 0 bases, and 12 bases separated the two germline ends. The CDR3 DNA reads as TGTGCCAGCAGCTTAGGTCTCGTTGGCGGCTCCTACAATGAGCAGTTCTTC. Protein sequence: CASSLGLVGGSYNEQFF.

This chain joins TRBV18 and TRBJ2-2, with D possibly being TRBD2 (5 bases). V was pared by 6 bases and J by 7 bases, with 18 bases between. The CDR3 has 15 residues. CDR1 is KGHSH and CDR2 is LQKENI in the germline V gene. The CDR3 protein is CASSPQYGIGGELFF. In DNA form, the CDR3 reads TGTGCCAGCTCCCCGCAATACGGGATCGGCGGGGAGCTGTTTTTT.

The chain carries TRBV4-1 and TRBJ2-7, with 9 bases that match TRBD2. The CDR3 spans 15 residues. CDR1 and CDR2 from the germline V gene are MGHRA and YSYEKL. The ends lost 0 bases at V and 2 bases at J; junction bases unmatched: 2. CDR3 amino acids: CASSQELAGTYEQYF. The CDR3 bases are TGCGCCAGCAGCCAAGAGCTAGCGGGAACCTACGAGCAGTACTTC.

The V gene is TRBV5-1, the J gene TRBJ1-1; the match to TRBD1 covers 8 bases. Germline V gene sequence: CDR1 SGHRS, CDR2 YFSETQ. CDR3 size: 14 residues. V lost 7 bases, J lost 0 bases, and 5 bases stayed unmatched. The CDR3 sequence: CASGRTGLNTEAFF. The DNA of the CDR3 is TGCGCCAGCGGAAGGACAGGGTTGAACACTGAAGCTTTCTTT.

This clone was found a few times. CDR3 sequence: CASGYNSAQQFF. CDR3 DNA sequence: TGTGCCAGCGGATATAATTCGGCTCAGCAGTTCTTC. The V gene is TRBV11-3, the J gene TRBJ2-1; D is ambiguous. The germline V gene has CDR1 SGHNT and CDR2 YENEEA. Trimming stripped 8 bases from V and 11 bases from J, with 16 bases between. CDR3 size: 12 residues. Complete variable domain (other parts from reference TRBV11-3 and TRBJ2-1): EAGVVQSPRYKIIEKKQPVAFWCNPISGHNTLYWYLQNLGQGPELLIRYENEEAVDDSQLPKDRFSAERLKGVDSTLKIQPAELGDSAVYLCASGYNSAQQFFGPGTRLTVL.